This T cell receptor beta chain was found in a study of blood T cell repertoires in COVID-19. Background on the study: The United States, Italy and Spain were the sources of the acute and convalescent COVID-19 samples. PBMCs, B-cell-depleted T cells, or T cells provided the cDNA or gDNA that made up the material.

This CDR3 contains 15 residues. Trimming shortened V by 3 bases and J by 2 bases, and 12 bases separated the two germline ends. Germline-derived CDR1 and CDR2 are SGHTA and FQGTGA. Patients from Seattle were sampled longitudinally, starting during active infection. In the original analysis: Reference gene primer amplification gave nucleated cell count estimates. The protocol was immunoSEQ multiplex PCR, while the TCRdb copy is restricted to in-frame clones and leaves out a portion. Clonal size and the V and J genes are those of that table, whereas D and trimming came from the DNA. The data show 250,000 to 300,000 clones, with 88% seen just once and roughly a tenth held by the top ten.

The V gene is TRBV7-3, the J gene TRBJ2-3; a possible D gene is TRBD2 (5 bases). The sequenced sample was peripheral blood. The TCR comes from a woman aged 70-85 years with COVID-19, enrolled during active disease. CDR3 region: CASSFNGKDTDTQYF. Written as DNA, the CDR3 is TGTGCCAGCAGCTTTAACGGGAAAGACACAGATACGCAGTATTTT.